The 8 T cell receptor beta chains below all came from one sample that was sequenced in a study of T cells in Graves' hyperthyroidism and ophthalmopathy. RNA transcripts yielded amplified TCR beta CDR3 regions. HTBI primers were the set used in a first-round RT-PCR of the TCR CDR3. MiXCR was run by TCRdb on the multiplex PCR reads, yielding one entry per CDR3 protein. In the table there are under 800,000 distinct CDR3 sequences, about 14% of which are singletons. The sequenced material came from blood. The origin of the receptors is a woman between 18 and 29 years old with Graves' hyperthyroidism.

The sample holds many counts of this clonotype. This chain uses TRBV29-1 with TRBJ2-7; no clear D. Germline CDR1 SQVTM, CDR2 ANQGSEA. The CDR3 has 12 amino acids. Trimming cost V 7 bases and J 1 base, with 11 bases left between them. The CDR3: CSAEDGSYEQYF. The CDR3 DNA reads TGCAGCGCCGAGGACGGATCCTACGAGCAGTACTTC.

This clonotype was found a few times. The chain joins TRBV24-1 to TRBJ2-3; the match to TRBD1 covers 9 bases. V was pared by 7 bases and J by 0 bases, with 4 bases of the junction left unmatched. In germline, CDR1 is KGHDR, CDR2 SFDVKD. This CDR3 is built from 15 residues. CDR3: CATSYGQGSTDTQYF. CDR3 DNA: TGTGCCACCAGCTACGGACAGGGGAGCACAGATACGCAGTATTTT.

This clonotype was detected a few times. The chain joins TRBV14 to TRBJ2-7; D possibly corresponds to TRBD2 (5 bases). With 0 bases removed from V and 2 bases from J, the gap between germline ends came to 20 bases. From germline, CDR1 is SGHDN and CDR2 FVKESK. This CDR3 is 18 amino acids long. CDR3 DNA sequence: TGTGCCAGCAGCCAAGATCGCGATATGAGGGAGCCCCCCTACGAGCAGTACTTC. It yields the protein CASSQDRDMREPPYEQYF. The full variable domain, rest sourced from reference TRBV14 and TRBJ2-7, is EAGVTQFPSHSVIEKGQTVTLRCDPISGHDNLYWYRRVMGKEIKFLLHFVKESKQDESGMPNNRFLAERTGGTYSTLKVQPAELEDSGVYFCASSQDRDMREPPYEQYFGPGTRLTVT.

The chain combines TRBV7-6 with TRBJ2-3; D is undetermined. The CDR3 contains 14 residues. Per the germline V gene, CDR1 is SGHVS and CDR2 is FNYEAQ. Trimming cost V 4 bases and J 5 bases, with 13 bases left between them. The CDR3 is CASSSGFLGDTQYF. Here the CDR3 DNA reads TGTGCCAGCAGCTCCGGCTTCTTAGGAGATACGCAGTATTTT.

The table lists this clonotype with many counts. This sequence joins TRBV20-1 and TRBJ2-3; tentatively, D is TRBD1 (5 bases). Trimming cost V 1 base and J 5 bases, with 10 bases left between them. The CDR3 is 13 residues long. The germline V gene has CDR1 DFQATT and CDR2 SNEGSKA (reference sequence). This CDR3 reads CSARGQRIDTQYF. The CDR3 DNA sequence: TGCAGTGCTAGAGGACAGAGAATAGATACGCAGTATTTT.

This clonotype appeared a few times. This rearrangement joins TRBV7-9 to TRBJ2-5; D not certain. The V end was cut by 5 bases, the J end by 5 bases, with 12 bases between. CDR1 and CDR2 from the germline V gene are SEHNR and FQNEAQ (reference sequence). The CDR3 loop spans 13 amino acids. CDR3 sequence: CASSPDTGETQYF. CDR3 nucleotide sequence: TGTGCCAGCAGCCCTGACACTGGGGAGACCCAGTACTTC.

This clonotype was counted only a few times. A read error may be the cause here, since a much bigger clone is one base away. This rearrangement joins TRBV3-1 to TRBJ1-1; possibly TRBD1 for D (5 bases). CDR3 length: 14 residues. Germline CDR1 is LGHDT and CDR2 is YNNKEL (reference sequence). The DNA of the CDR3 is TGTGCCAGCAGCCAGCCAGGGTTGAACACTGAAGTTTTCTTT. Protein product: CASSQPGLNTEVFF. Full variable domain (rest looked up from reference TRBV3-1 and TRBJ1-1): DTAVSQTPKYLVTQMGNDKSIKCEQNLGHDTMYWYKQDSKKFLKIMFSYNNKELIINETVPNRFSPKSPDKAHLNLHINSLELGDSAVYFCASSQPGLNTEVFFGQGTRLTVV.

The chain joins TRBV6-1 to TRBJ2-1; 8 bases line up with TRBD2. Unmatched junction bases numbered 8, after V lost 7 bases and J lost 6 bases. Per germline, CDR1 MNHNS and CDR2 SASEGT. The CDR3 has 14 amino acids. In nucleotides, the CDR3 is TGTGCCAGCAACCACGGGAGGGCGGTCAATGAGCAGTTCTTC. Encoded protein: CASNHGRAVNEQFF.